Sequencing of this TCR beta chain was carried out in a study of post-analysis software for immune sequencing data. This CDR3 spans 14 amino acids. V was clipped by 5 bases and J by 0 bases, with 12 bases between them. Looked up from germline, CDR1 is SQVTM and CDR2 is ANQGSEA. Unique molecular identifiers had been added to the TCR beta cDNA libraries. MiXCR, applied by TCRdb to the PCR reads, yields one record per CDR3 protein. The repertoire includes about 430,000 distinct CDR3 sequences, roughly 38% of them detected once, and about 8% sits in the top ten. For this clonotype: Its specificity is not known.

The study's findings and limits: Compared with controls, patients had more of five or six TRBV segments, including TRBV5-6, TRBV5-1 and TRBV20-1.

The receptor's source is a girl aged 2 to 10 with multiple sclerosis. V is TRBV29-1 and J is TRBJ2-3; D is perhaps TRBD2 (6 bases). The sequenced material came from blood. CDR3 protein: CSVRSRESTDTQYF. CDR3 DNA: TGCAGCGTTCGGTCTCGGGAGAGCACAGATACGCAGTATTTT.